The rows below give T cell receptor beta chains drawn from one sample of a study of T cells after yellow fever vaccination. TCRdb reprocessed the 5' RACE reads via MiXCR and lists one record per CDR3 protein. The sample consists of about 350,000 distinct CDR3 sequences, roughly 8.3% of them appearing once. Sequencing used PBMCs, obtained approximately 40 days after the first yellow fever vaccination. The receptors were sampled from a man in his late teens or twenties who received the YFV17D yellow fever vaccine. Both conserved end residues are part of each CDR3. A D gene is named only where the DNA matches it firmly. Only part of the rows carry a size: once, few, many, or a class if the clone is expanded.

TRBV19	TRBJ2-3	few	NA	CASRKVGADDTQYF	TGTGCCTCCCGAAAGGTGGGGGCAGATGATACGCAGTATTTT
TRBV4-1	TRBJ2-6	many	NA	CASRGDGYFSGANVLTF	TGCGCCAGCAGGGGGGACGGCTACTTCTCTGGGGCCAACGTCCTGACTTTC
TRBV14	TRBJ2-1	NA	TRBD2	CASSQMTGTSFFF	TGTGCCAGCAGCCAGATGACCGGGACTAGCTTTTTCTTC
TRBV4-3	TRBJ2-2	few	NA	CASSQDSANTGELFF	TGCGCCAGCAGCCAAGATTCGGCGAACACCGGGGAGCTGTTTTTT
TRBV3-1	TRBJ1-1	few	NA	CASSQAPKTEAFF	TGTGCCAGCAGCCAAGCCCCGAAGACTGAAGCTTTCTTT
TRBV6-5	TRBJ2-3	NA	NA	CASSYSFLRDTQYF	TGTGCCAGCAGTTACTCGTTTTTGCGGGATACGCAGTATTTT
TRBV4-2	TRBJ2-7	few	TRBD1	CASSQPGQAYEQYF	TGTGCCAGCAGCCAGCCCGGACAGGCCTACGAGCAGTACTTC
TRBV4-2	TRBJ2-1	NA	TRBD2	CASSVLLAGGLESYNEQFF	TGTGCCAGCAGCGTTCTACTAGCGGGGGGCCTAGAGTCTTACAATGAGCAGTTCTTC
TRBV9	TRBJ2-2	few	NA	CASSVVGSGTGELFF	TGTGCCAGCAGCGTAGTAGGGTCAGGGACCGGGGAGCTGTTTTTT
TRBV7-9	TRBJ2-5	NA	TRBD1	CASSLARDREKTQYF	TGTGCCAGCAGCTTAGCCCGGGACAGAGAGAAGACCCAGTACTTC
TRBV20-1	TRBJ1-2	NA	TRBD1	CSARQGANYGYTF	TGCAGTGCTAGGCAGGGGGCTAACTATGGCTACACCTTC
TRBV20-1	TRBJ2-7	few	TRBD1	CSAISNLGQGASYEQYF	TGCAGTGCCATATCGAACCTTGGACAGGGGGCTTCCTACGAGCAGTACTTC
TRBV12-3/TRBV12-4	TRBJ2-5	NA	NA	CASSFIDRLETQYF	TGTGCCAGCAGTTTCATCGACAGGCTTGAGACCCAGTACTTC
TRBV6-5	TRBJ1-1	few	NA	CASSYSSQANTEAFF	TGTGCCAGCAGTTACTCGAGCCAGGCGAACACTGAAGCTTTCTTT
TRBV10-3	TRBJ2-5	few	NA	CAISAGGSQETQYF	TGTGCCATCAGTGCCGGCGGTAGCCAAGAGACCCAGTACTTC
TRBV5-4	TRBJ2-4	NA	NA	CASSLQGTKNIQYF	TGTGCCAGCAGTTTACAGGGAACCAAAAACATTCAGTACTTC
TRBV12-3/TRBV12-4	TRBJ2-4	NA	TRBD1	CASRFGQGRENIQYF	TGTGCCAGCAGATTTGGACAGGGGAGAGAAAACATTCAGTACTTC
TRBV5-1	TRBJ1-1	few	NA	CASSLFRGGTEAFF	TGCGCCAGCAGCCTATTCCGGGGAGGGACTGAAGCTTTCTTT
TRBV6-2/TRBV6-3	TRBJ1-1	few	NA	CASSFPSRTAEAFF	TGTGCCAGCAGTTTCCCTTCTAGGACAGCTGAAGCTTTCTTT
TRBV5-1	TRBJ2-1	few	NA	CASSLVREGNNEQFF	TGCGCCAGCAGCTTGGTCAGGGAAGGGAACAATGAGCAGTTCTTC
TRBV5-1	TRBJ1-6	NA	NA	CASSLHEEASPLHF	TGCGCCAGCAGCTTGCATGAGGAAGCTTCACCCCTCCACTTT
TRBV5-1	TRBJ2-5	many	NA	CASSLDPGAETQYF	TGCGCCAGCAGCCTCGACCCAGGGGCAGAGACCCAGTACTTC
TRBV4-3	TRBJ2-5	NA	TRBD1	CASSPQTDRVETQYF	TGCGCCAGCAGCCCGCAAACGGACAGGGTGGAGACCCAGTACTTC
TRBV7-2	TRBJ2-5	many	TRBD1	CASSRQGGQETQYF	TGTGCCAGCAGTCGACAGGGGGGCCAAGAGACCCAGTACTTC
TRBV28	TRBJ2-3	NA	TRBD2	CASSLAAGGNTDTQYF	TGTGCCAGCAGTTTAGCCGCGGGGGGGAACACAGATACGCAGTATTTT
TRBV5-5	TRBJ2-3	few	TRBD2	CASSPQGLAGGTDTQYF	TGTGCCAGCAGCCCGCAGGGACTAGCGGGGGGCACAGATACGCAGTATTTT